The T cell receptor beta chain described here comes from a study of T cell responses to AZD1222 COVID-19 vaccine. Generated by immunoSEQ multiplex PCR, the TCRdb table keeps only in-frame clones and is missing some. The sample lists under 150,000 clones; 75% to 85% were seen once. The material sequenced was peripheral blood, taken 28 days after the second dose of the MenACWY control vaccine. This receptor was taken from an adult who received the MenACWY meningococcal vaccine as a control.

The CDR3 region is CASSQERPSRLAGSLDTQYF. The CDR3 coding sequence is TGTGCCAGCAGCCAAGAAAGACCCTCCCGACTAGCGGGGTCGCTAGATACGCAGTATTTT. The J gene is TRBJ2-3, the V gene TRBV3-1 (or the pseudogene TRBV3-2), with TRBD2 matching 11 bases. J lost 5 bases, V lost 0 bases, and 16 bases had no gene match. The germline gives CDR1 LGHDT, CDR2 YNNKEL (reference sequence). The length of the CDR3 is 20 residues.